This T cell receptor (beta chain) was sequenced during a study of T cell responses to AZD1222 COVID-19 vaccine. V dropped 0 bases and J dropped 2 bases, with 5 bases sitting between them. The germline V gene has CDR1 SGHNT and CDR2 YYREEE (reference sequence). This CDR3 is built from 13 residues. Assay used: immunoSEQ multiplex PCR; TCRdb lists only in-frame clones, some missing. The repertoire holds 25,000 to 35,000 clones, 91% seen once, with 45% to 50% in the top ten. The origin of this receptor is an adult in good health. The V call is TRBV5-4, the J call TRBJ1-1; D gene unclear. Sequenced material: peripheral blood, taken on day 0 of AZD1222 vaccination. CDR3 sequence: CASSLERNTEAFF. The CDR3 DNA sequence: TGTGCCAGCAGCTTGGAAAGAAACACTGAAGCTTTCTTT.